This entry lists 12 T cell receptor beta chains sequenced from one sample in a study of CD8 T cells in ankylosing spondylitis. Each CDR3 protein is one row after TCRdb ran MiXCR on the 5' RACE reads. The sample contains fewer than 80,000 distinct CDR3 sequences, less than 6% of which appear only once. Sequencing used blood, either unsorted or a sorted T cell fraction (not recorded which). Receptor source: a male donor with ankylosing spondylitis or in good health (not recorded which).

This clonotype has at least ten counts. The V and J genes are TRBV20-1 and TRBJ2-3; 8 nucleotides line up with TRBD1. This CDR3 spans 14 amino acids. Germline CDR1 DFQATT, CDR2 SNEGSKA (reference sequence). The V and J ends lost 3 bases and 3 bases, in that order; junction bases with no gene match: 5. CDR3 in amino acids: CSASPDRGTDTQYF. The CDR3, as DNA: TGCAGTGCTAGCCCCGACAGGGGAACAGATACGCAGTATTTT.

The chain joins TRBV7-8 to TRBJ1-6; D not certain. CDR1 and CDR2 (germline): SGHVS, FQNEAQ. The CDR3 is 15 amino acids. The V gene lost 4 bases and the J gene lost 9 bases, with 16 bases spanning the gap. CDR3 DNA sequence: TGTGCCAGCAGCTCTATGGCAATTAGTGTTTCACCCCTCCACTTT. Protein product: CASSSMAISVSPLHF. The entire variable domain, with the rest obtained from reference TRBV7-8 and TRBJ1-6, is as follows: GAGVSQSPRYKVAKRGQDVALRCDPISGHVSLFWYQQALGQGPEFLTYFQNEAQLDKSGLPSDRFFAERPEGSVSTLKIQRTQQEDSAVYLCASSSMAISVSPLHFGNGTRLTVT.

There are many counts of this clonotype. The genes are TRBV6-2 or TRBV6-3 and TRBJ1-1; a weak D match, TRBD1 (5 bases). V lost 6 bases, J lost 0 bases, and 8 bases lay in between. Germline CDR1 and CDR2: MNHEY and SVGEGT. The CDR3 extends over 13 amino acids. DNA for the CDR3: TGTGCCAGCAGCCAGACAGTGAACACTGAAGCTTTCTTT. Its protein product is CASSQTVNTEAFF.

This clonotype was detected many times. The chain employs TRBV28 and TRBJ2-1; D is perhaps TRBD2 (6 bases). CDR3 length: 14 amino acids. V lost 3 bases and J lost 7, with 13 bases in between. Germline assignment: CDR1 MDHEN and CDR2 SYDVKM. DNA for the CDR3: TGTGCCAGCAGTTTTGCGGGGACGGGAAATGAGCAGTTCTTC. Protein product: CASSFAGTGNEQFF.

This clonotype was seen a handful of times. At one of its ends the junction is not consistent with the germline gene, which may arise from a read error. This chain uses TRBV20-1 with TRBJ2-1, with 11 bases that match TRBD2. CDR1 is DFQATT and CDR2 is SNEGSKA in the germline V gene (reference sequence). The CDR3 is 17 amino acids. This chain's CDR3 is CCAIPPSGGFTYNEQFF. As DNA, the CDR3 is TGCTGTGCTATCCCCCCTAGCGGGGGGTTCACCTACAATGAGCAGTTCTTC.

In its sample, this clonotype was seen many times. This rearrangement joins TRBV27 to TRBJ2-1, with D maybe TRBD2 (6 bases). The CDR3 is 14 amino acids. V lost 4 bases and J 2 bases, leaving 9 bases between the germline ends. The V gene's germline CDR1 is MNHEY and CDR2 SMNVEV (reference sequence). The CDR3 region is CASSYSGPYNEQFF. DNA for the CDR3: TGTGCCAGCAGTTATAGCGGACCCTACAATGAGCAGTTCTTC.

This clonotype was seen many times. This chain joins TRBV12-3 or TRBV12-4 and TRBJ1-5; weak D call: TRBD1 (6 bases). The CDR3 covers 17 residues. The germline V and J ends were trimmed by 0 bases and 2 bases, with 14 bases remaining between them. The DNA of the CDR3 is TGTGCCAGCAGTTTAGCGCTGTCCAGGGGAGGCAATCAGCCCCAGCATTTT. It is translated as CASSLALSRGGNQPQHF.

This clonotype was seen repeatedly, ten times or more. V and J are TRBV9 and TRBJ2-7; the match to TRBD1 covers 8 bases. CDR3 length: 15 residues. CDR1 is SGDLS, CDR2 YYNGEE, per germline. Trimming took 0 bases from V and 5 from J; bases not matched to a gene: 7. The CDR3 DNA follows: TGTGCCAGCAGCGTAGGGACAGGGTATTCAAACGAGCAGTACTTC. This codes for CASSVGTGYSNEQYF.

This clonotype was counted ten times or more. This rearrangement joins TRBV30 to TRBJ1-6; 9 bases agree with TRBD1. The CDR3 length is 13 residues. Germline CDR1 is GTSNPN and CDR2 is SVGIG (reference sequence). Trimming removed 5 bases from V and 9 bases from J; junction bases left unmatched: 5. The CDR3 coding sequence is TGTGCCTGGGCCGGGACAGGGCCTTCACCCCTCCACTTT. It codes for CAWAGTGPSPLHF.

This clonotype was seen repeatedly, ten times or more. The rearrangement links TRBV3-1 to TRBJ2-3; tentative D call: TRBD2 (6 bases). Germline values: CDR1 LGHDT, CDR2 YNNKEL (reference sequence). V gave up 11 bases and J gave up 1 base, with 10 bases separating them. The CDR3 has 12 residues. The CDR3 sequence: CASRRGTDTQYF. The CDR3 DNA sequence: TGTGCCTCGCGGAGGGGCACAGATACGCAGTATTTT.

Ten or more counts support this clonotype. The chain recombines TRBV6-5 with TRBJ1-2; D is unclear. V lost 6 bases and J 8 bases, leaving 19 bases between the germline ends. The CDR3 contains 14 residues. CDR1 is MNHEY and CDR2 is SVGAGI in the germline V gene. The CDR3 nucleotides read TGTGCCAGCAGCCGCGACCCAATTGGGCTGGGCTACACCTTC. Its protein is CASSRDPIGLGYTF.

This clonotype was found many times. The chain employs TRBV20-1 and TRBJ1-5, with D possibly being TRBD1 (6 bases). This CDR3 has 14 residues. Germline loops: CDR1 DFQATT, CDR2 SNEGSKA (reference sequence). V lost 4 bases and J lost 2, with 12 bases in between. The chain's CDR3 is CSANRERGNQPQHF. Written as DNA, the CDR3 is TGCAGTGCTAACAGGGAAAGGGGCAATCAGCCCCAGCATTTT.